The TCR beta chain described here comes from a study of blood T cell repertoires in COVID-19. This clone occurred once. Germline assignment: CDR1 SNHLY and CDR2 FYNNEI. V shed 3 bases and J shed 0 bases, with 9 bases lying between them. This CDR3 is 14 amino acids long. In the source study's methods: The assay estimated nucleated cells by amplifying reference gene primers. The method was immunoSEQ multiplex PCR; TCRdb's version includes in-frame clones alone and lacks a portion of them. The DNA was the basis for D and trimming; V, J and clone size are from that table. The data show roughly 150,000 clones, roughly 81% seen once.

This TCR derives from a woman of 80 years or more with COVID-19, enrolled during active disease. The sample was peripheral blood. This chain connects TRBV2 to TRBJ2-7; D might be TRBD1 (6 bases). CDR3 sequence: CASSDTGSSYEQYF. The CDR3 region has the DNA TGTGCCAGCAGTGATACAGGGAGCTCCTACGAGCAGTACTTC.